The source of this TCR beta chain is a study of human T cells and chemical hapten exposure. This clonotype has a handful of counts. The length of the CDR3 is 16 residues. Germline V lookup: CDR1 SGHDN, CDR2 FVKESK. V was shortened by 3 bases and J by 0 bases, with 14 bases between the two germline ends. The time point was: pre-sensitization, week 0. As to treatment: therapeutic diphenylcyclopropenone sensitization with weekly scalp DPC. TCRdb reanalysed the RACE reads using MiXCR and keeps one entry per CDR3 protein. The table has about 350,000 distinct CDR3 sequences, approximately 5.8% seen once. The input for sequencing was whole blood, taken in connection with sensitization to the hapten diphenylcyclopropenone (DPC). The chain combines TRBV14 with TRBJ1-1; no reliable D call. The receptor was isolated from a woman between 18 and 29 years old with alopecia areata. Some clones in this sample may be carry-over from other donors' samples. The CDR3 DNA sequence: TGTGCCAGCAGCCACCTGACTGGCAGCATGAACACTGAAGCTTTCTTT. This gives the protein CASSHLTGSMNTEAFF.